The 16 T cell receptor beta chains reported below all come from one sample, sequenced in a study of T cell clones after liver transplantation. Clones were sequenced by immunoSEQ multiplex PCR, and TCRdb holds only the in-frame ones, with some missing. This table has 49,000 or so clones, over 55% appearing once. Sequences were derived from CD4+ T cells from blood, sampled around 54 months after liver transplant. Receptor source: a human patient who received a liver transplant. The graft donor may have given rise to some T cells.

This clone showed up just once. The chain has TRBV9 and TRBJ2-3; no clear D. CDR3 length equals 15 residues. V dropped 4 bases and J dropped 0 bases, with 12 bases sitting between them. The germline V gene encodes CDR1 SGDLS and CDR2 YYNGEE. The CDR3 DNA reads TGTGCCAGCAGCACCCGGAGCTCTAGCACAGATACGCAGTATTTT. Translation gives CASSTRSSSTDTQYF.

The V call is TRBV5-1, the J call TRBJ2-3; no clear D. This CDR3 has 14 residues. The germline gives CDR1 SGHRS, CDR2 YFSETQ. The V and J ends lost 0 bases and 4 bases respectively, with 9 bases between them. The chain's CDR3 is CASSLVGFPDTQYF. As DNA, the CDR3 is TGCGCCAGCAGCTTGGTGGGGTTCCCAGATACGCAGTATTTT.

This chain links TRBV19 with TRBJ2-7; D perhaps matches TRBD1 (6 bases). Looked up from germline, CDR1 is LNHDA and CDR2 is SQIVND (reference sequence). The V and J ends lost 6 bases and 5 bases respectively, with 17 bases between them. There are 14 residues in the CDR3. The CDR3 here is CASSSEQGHDEQYF. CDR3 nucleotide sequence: TGTGCCAGTAGCTCCGAACAGGGTCACGACGAGCAGTACTTC.

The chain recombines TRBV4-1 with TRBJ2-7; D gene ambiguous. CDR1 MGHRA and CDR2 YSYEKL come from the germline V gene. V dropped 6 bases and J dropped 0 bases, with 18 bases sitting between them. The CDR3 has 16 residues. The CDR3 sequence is CASRALGYSSSYEQYF. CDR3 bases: TGCGCCAGCAGGGCCCTGGGGTACTCAAGCTCCTACGAGCAGTACTTC.

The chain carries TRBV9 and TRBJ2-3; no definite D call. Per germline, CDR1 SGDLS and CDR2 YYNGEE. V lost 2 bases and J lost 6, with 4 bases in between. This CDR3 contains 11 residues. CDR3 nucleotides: TGTGCCAGCAGCGTGGAGGATACGCAGTATTTT. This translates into CASSVEDTQYF.

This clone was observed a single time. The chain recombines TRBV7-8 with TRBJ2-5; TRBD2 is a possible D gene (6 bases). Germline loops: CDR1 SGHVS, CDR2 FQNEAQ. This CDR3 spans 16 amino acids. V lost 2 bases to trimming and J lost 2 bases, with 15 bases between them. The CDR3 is CASSLSPGRGQETQYF. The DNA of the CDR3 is TGTGCCAGCAGCTTATCCCCTGGGCGGGGACAAGAGACCCAGTACTTC. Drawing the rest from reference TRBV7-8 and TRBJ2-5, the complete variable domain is GAGVSQSPRYKVAKRGQDVALRCDPISGHVSLFWYQQALGQGPEFLTYFQNEAQLDKSGLPSDRFFAERPEGSVSTLKIQRTQQEDSAVYLCASSLSPGRGQETQYFGPGTRLLVL.

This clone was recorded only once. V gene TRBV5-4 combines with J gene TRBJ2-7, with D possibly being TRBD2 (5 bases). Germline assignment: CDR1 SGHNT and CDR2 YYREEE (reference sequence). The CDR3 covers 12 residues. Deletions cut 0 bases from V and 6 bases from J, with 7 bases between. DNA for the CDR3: TGTGCCAGCAGCTTGGTAGGGAGCGAGCAGTACTTC. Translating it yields CASSLVGSEQYF.

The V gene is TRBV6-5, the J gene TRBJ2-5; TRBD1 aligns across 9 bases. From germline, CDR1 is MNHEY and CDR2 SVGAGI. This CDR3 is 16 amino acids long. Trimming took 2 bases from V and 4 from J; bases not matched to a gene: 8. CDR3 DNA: TGTGCCAGCAGTTACGGTTCCGGGACAGGGAGAGAGACCCAGTACTTC. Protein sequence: CASSYGSGTGRETQYF.

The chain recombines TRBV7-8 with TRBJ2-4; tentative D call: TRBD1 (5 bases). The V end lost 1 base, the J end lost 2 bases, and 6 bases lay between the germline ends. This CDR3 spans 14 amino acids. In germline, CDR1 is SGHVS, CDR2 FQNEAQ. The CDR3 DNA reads TGTGCCAGCAGCTTAGGGACAACCAAAAACATTCAGTACTTC. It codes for CASSLGTTKNIQYF.

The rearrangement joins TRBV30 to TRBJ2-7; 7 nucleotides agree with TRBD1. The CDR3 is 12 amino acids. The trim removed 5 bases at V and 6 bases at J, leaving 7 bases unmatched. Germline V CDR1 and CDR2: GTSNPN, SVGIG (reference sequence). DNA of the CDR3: TGTGCCTGGGGCACAGGGGTTACCGAGCAGTACTTC. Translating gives CAWGTGVTEQYF.

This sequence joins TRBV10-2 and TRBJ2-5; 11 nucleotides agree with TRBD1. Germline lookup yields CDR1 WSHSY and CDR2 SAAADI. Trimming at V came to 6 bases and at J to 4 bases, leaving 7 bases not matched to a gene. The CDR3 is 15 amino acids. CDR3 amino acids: CASRVGQGAGETQYF. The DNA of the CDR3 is TGCGCCAGCAGGGTTGGACAGGGGGCAGGAGAGACCCAGTACTTC.

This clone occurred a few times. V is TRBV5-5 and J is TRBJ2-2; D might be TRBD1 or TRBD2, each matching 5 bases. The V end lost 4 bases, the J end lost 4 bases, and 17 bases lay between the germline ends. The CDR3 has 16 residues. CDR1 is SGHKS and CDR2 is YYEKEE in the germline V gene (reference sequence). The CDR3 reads CASSLRNRDPTGELFF. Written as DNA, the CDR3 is TGTGCCAGCAGCCTACGTAACCGGGACCCCACCGGGGAGCTGTTTTTT.

The DNA of the CDR3 is TGTGCCAGCACCTATCGACAGGGGGCGGGTGGGGCCAACGTCCTGACTTTC. It yields the protein CASTYRQGAGGANVLTF. The chain recombines TRBV28 with TRBJ2-6; the match to TRBD1 covers 10 bases. CDR3 length: 17 amino acids. Germline CDR1 MDHEN, CDR2 SYDVKM. J gave up 3 bases and V 7 bases, and 9 bases lay outside the gene matches.

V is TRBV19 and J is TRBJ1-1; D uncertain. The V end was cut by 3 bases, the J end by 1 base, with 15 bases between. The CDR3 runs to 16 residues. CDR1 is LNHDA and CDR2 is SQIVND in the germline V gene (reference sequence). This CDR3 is CASSISTVLRNTEAFF. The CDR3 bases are TGTGCCAGTAGTATCTCGACTGTCTTACGGAACACTGAAGCTTTCTTT.

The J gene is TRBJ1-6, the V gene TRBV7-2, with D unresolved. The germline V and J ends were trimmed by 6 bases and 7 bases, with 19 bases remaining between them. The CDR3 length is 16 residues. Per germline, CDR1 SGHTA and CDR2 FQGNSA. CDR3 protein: CASSQTGGVRNSPLHF. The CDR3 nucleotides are TGTGCCAGCAGTCAAACGGGCGGTGTCCGAAATTCACCCCTCCACTTT.

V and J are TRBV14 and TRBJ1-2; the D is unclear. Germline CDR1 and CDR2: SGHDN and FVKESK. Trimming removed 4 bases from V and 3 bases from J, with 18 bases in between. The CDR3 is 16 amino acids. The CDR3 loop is CASSPPRPGRYYGYTF. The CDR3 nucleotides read TGTGCCAGCAGCCCTCCTCGTCCTGGACGGTACTATGGCTACACCTTC.